The 23 T cell receptor beta chains presented below share a single source sample, sequenced in a study of metastatic and nonmetastatic thyroid tumors. All patients were untreated before thyroid surgery. With MiXCR, TCRdb called clones anew from the PCR reads. This sample has under 30,000 clones; roughly 15% occur once, and the top ten carry around 14%. Sample: blood. Receptor source: a male donor with papillary thyroid cancer or a benign thyroid nodule (not recorded which). Some clones in this sample may be carry-over from other donors' samples.

This clone was counted only a few times. J is TRBJ2-1 and V is TRBV12-3 or TRBV12-4; 9 bases map to TRBD2. With V trimmed by 6 bases and J by 8 bases, 14 bases remained unmatched. CDR3 length: 16 residues. The CDR3 loop is CASSSRRGGEWDEQFF. The CDR3 coding sequence is TGTGCCAGCAGCTCTAGGCGGGGGGGAGAGTGGGATGAGCAGTTCTTC.

This clone occurred many times. The gene calls are TRBV6-1 and TRBJ2-7, with 8 nucleotides matching TRBD1. Looked up from germline, CDR1 is MNHNS and CDR2 is SASEGT. The CDR3 totals 14 residues. After removal of 6 bases from V and 3 bases from J, the junction contained 7 bases not matched to a gene. Here the CDR3 DNA reads TGTGCCAGCAGCGAGGGACAGGACATCTACGAGCAGTACTTC. Residues: CASSEGQDIYEQYF.

In its sample, this clone was seen many times. The chain has TRBV7-6 and TRBJ2-5, with 9 nucleotides matching TRBD2. V was clipped by 4 bases and J by 2 bases; unmatched bases: 11. Germline CDR1 and CDR2: SGHVS and FNYEAQ. The CDR3 covers 17 residues. The CDR3 region is CASSSNGLALGQETQYF. The CDR3 DNA follows: TGTGCCAGCAGCTCCAACGGACTAGCGTTAGGACAAGAGACCCAGTACTTC.

This clone was counted at least ten times. The CDR3 sequence: CASSLFSMTGANVLTF. Written as DNA, the CDR3 is TGCGCCAGCAGCTTGTTTTCGATGACTGGGGCCAACGTCCTGACTTTC. The chain couples TRBV5-1 to TRBJ2-6; D call uncertain. Germline V lookup: CDR1 SGHRS, CDR2 YFSETQ. The CDR3 has 16 amino acids. The ends were cut back, 1 base at V and 2 bases at J, with 10 bases in the middle.

This clone was found many times. The V and J genes are TRBV11-1 and TRBJ2-5, with D maybe TRBD2 (6 bases). V was shortened by 5 bases and J by 4 bases, with 23 bases between the two germline ends. The CDR3 totals 17 residues. From germline, CDR1 is SGHAT and CDR2 FQDESV (reference sequence). The CDR3 is CASSRSLGLEAGETQYF. CDR3 bases: TGTGCCAGCAGCCGATCCCTGGGGCTAGAAGCGGGAGAGACCCAGTACTTC.

There are a few counts of this clone. The chain couples TRBV24-1 to TRBJ1-4; D gene ambiguous. CDR3 size: 13 residues. V lost 5 bases and J lost 7, with 10 bases in between. CDR1 and CDR2 from the germline V gene are KGHDR and SFDVKD. In DNA, the CDR3 is TGTGCCACCAGTGTGTGGGCCGGTGAAAAACTGTTTTTT. Protein: CATSVWAGEKLFF.

This clone was picked up many times. The chain has TRBV10-3 and TRBJ2-2, with 13 positions matching TRBD2. V gave up 8 bases and J gave up 3 bases; unmatched junction bases: 0. Germline loops: CDR1 ENHRY, CDR2 SYGVKD. CDR3 size: 14 residues. The DNA of the CDR3 is TGTGCCATCGGACTAGCGGGAGACACCGGGGAGCTGTTTTTT. Translating gives CAIGLAGDTGELFF.

This clone has just a few counts. The genes are TRBV6-1 and TRBJ2-5; TRBD2 aligns across 12 bases. CDR3 length: 15 amino acids. Germline V gives CDR1 MNHNS, CDR2 SASEGT. Trimming removed 7 bases from V and 0 bases from J; junction bases left unmatched: 3. The CDR3, as DNA: TGTGCCAGCATCAGACTAGCGGGAGACCAAGAGACCCAGTACTTC. It yields the protein CASIRLAGDQETQYF.

The J gene is TRBJ2-4, the V gene TRBV20-1; weak D call: TRBD1 (8 bases). The CDR3 contains 15 residues. CDR1 is DFQATT and CDR2 is SNEGSKA in the germline V gene (reference sequence). Trimming stripped 8 bases from V and 5 bases from J, with 22 bases between. As DNA, the CDR3 is TGCAGTACCAGCCGGGAGGCAGGGGGCCAAAACATTCAGTACTTC. It yields the protein CSTSREAGGQNIQYF.

This clone came up many times. The chain employs TRBV5-5 and TRBJ2-5; D remains ambiguous. CDR1 and CDR2 from the germline V gene are SGHKS and YYEKEE (reference sequence). The CDR3 totals 15 residues. V was shortened by 1 base and J by 4 bases, with 14 bases between the two germline ends. This CDR3 is CASSLLSGEGETQYF. The CDR3 DNA sequence: TGTGCCAGCAGCTTGTTGTCTGGGGAAGGAGAGACCCAGTACTTC.

This clone was seen at least ten times. V is TRBV30 and J is TRBJ2-1, with D uncertain. From germline, CDR1 is GTSNPN and CDR2 SVGIG (reference sequence). The CDR3 spans 11 residues. V was pared by 2 bases and J by 6 bases, with 5 bases between. In DNA, the CDR3 is TGTGCCTGGAGTACTACCAATGAGCAGTTCTTC. Translating it yields CAWSTTNEQFF. The entire variable domain, with the rest obtained from reference TRBV30 and TRBJ2-1, is as follows: SQTIHQWPATLVQPVGSPLSLECTVEGTSNPNLYWYRQAAGRGLQLLFYSVGIGQISSEVPQNLSASRPQDRQFILSSKKLLLSDSGFYLCAWSTTNEQFFGPGTRLTVL.

At least ten counts were recorded for this clone. In the same sample, other DNA sequences code for this CDR3. This chain connects TRBV3-1 to TRBJ2-7; D may be TRBD1 or TRBD2 (8 bases each). Per the germline V gene, CDR1 is LGHDT and CDR2 is YNNKEL (reference sequence). CDR3 length equals 17 residues. Trimming pared 4 bases from V and 3 bases from J, leaving 22 bases between. The CDR3 DNA sequence: TGTGCCAGCAGCCCCGCCCCAGGGGGCGGGGGGAGCTACGAGCAGTACTTC. Amino acid sequence: CASSPAPGGGGSYEQYF.

This clone was picked up many times. The chain carries TRBV27 and TRBJ1-4; D possibly corresponds to TRBD1 (6 bases). The CDR3 totals 16 residues. The V and J ends lost 2 bases and 9 bases respectively, with 19 bases between them. The V gene's germline CDR1 is MNHEY and CDR2 SMNVEV (reference sequence). The CDR3 region is CASSLVTGGGPKKLFF. As DNA, the CDR3 is TGTGCCAGCAGTTTAGTGACAGGAGGTGGGCCCAAAAAACTGTTTTTT.

By sample share, this clone is medium-sized. This chain joins TRBV11-3 and TRBJ2-7; perhaps TRBD1 as D (6 bases). CDR1 is SGHNT and CDR2 is YENEEA in the germline V gene. The CDR3 extends over 13 amino acids. V was clipped by 5 bases and J by 0 bases, with 8 bases between them. CDR3 bases: TGTGCCAGCAGCCCAGGGGTCTCCTACGAGCAGTACTTC. It codes for CASSPGVSYEQYF. The whole variable domain, filled in from reference TRBV11-3 and TRBJ2-7, reads EAGVVQSPRYKIIEKKQPVAFWCNPISGHNTLYWYLQNLGQGPELLIRYENEEAVDDSQLPKDRFSAERLKGVDSTLKIQPAELGDSAVYLCASSPGVSYEQYFGPGTRLTVT.

This clone was found many times. The CDR3 spells CASSLSYGYTF. Written as DNA, the CDR3 is TGTGCCAGCAGTTTAAGCTATGGCTACACCTTC. V is TRBV12-3 or TRBV12-4 and J is TRBJ1-2, with D unresolved. CDR3 size: 11 residues. Trimming pared 2 bases from V and 4 bases from J, leaving 2 bases between.

The rearrangement joins TRBV5-4 to TRBJ2-5; 10 nucleotides align to TRBD2. Germline lookup yields CDR1 SGHNT and CDR2 YYREEE (reference sequence). V shed 4 bases, J shed 0 bases, and the junction held 3 bases outside the gene matches. The CDR3 loop spans 15 amino acids. The CDR3 spells CASSTGLADQETQYF. Written as DNA, the CDR3 is TGTGCCAGCAGCACTGGACTAGCGGACCAAGAGACCCAGTACTTC.

This clone appeared many times. The rearrangement links TRBV18 to TRBJ2-7; D not resolved. There are 12 residues in the CDR3. The germline gives CDR1 KGHSH, CDR2 LQKENI. V was clipped by 6 bases and J by 5 bases, with 11 bases between them. The CDR3 loop reads CASSRLRDEQYF. CDR3 DNA: TGTGCCAGCTCGAGACTTAGGGACGAGCAGTACTTC. Variable domain in full (rest from reference TRBV18 and TRBJ2-7): NAGVMQNPRHLVRRRGQEARLRCSPMKGHSHVYWYRQLPEEGLKFMVYLQKENIIDESGMPKERFSAEFPKEGPSILRIQQVVRGDSAAYFCASSRLRDEQYFGPGTRLTVT.

This clone was seen many times. This chain connects TRBV19 to TRBJ1-4; D is undetermined. This CDR3 comprises 14 residues. CDR1 and CDR2 from the germline V gene are LNHDA and SQIVND (reference sequence). Deletions cut 7 bases from V and 0 bases from J, with 9 bases between. The CDR3 nucleotides read TGTGCCAGTACCGTACAAGCAACTAATGAAAAACTGTTTTTT. It encodes CASTVQATNEKLFF.

This clone was seen many times. This chain connects TRBV5-6 to TRBJ2-7, with TRBD1 identical over 11 bases. Germline values: CDR1 SGHDT, CDR2 YYEEEE. V lost 1 base and J lost 2; bases outside the gene matches: 2. This CDR3 has 15 residues. The CDR3 protein is CASSLTGQGAYEQYF. CDR3 nucleotide sequence: TGTGCCAGCAGCTTGACGGGACAGGGGGCCTACGAGCAGTACTTC.

This clone has at least ten counts. J is TRBJ2-1 and V is TRBV6-2 or TRBV6-3, with D possibly TRBD1 on 5 matching bases. CDR3 length equals 15 residues. Germline V gives CDR1 MNHEY, CDR2 SVGEGT. V lost 2 bases and J 2 bases, leaving 10 bases between the germline ends. The CDR3 loop is CASSYLQGTYNEQFF. DNA of the CDR3: TGTGCCAGCAGTTACCTGCAGGGTACCTACAATGAGCAGTTCTTC.

This clone was recorded many times. This chain links TRBV3-1 with TRBJ2-6; 9 bases are a match to TRBD2. Germline V gene data show CDR1 as LGHDT and CDR2 as YNNKEL (reference sequence). V dropped 4 bases and J dropped 1; count of bases not matched to a gene: 8. This CDR3 comprises 18 residues. The CDR3 is CASSPLSSGVSGANVLTF. The CDR3 DNA is TGTGCCAGCAGCCCCCTGTCTAGCGGGGTTTCTGGGGCCAACGTCCTGACTTTC.

This clone was detected ten times or more. The rearrangement links TRBV5-8 to TRBJ2-7; the D gene is possibly TRBD2 (6 bases). Trimming removed 4 bases from V and 7 bases from J, with 15 bases in between. In germline, CDR1 is SGHTS, CDR2 YDEGEE. There are 13 residues in the CDR3. DNA of the CDR3: TGTGCCAGCAGCCTCCTCGCCGGGGGTGAGCAGTACTTC. This gives the protein CASSLLAGGEQYF.

By proportion, this clone is medium-sized. The rearrangement links TRBV5-1 to TRBJ2-6; D may be TRBD1 or TRBD2 (5 bases each). Germline V gene sequence: CDR1 SGHRS, CDR2 YFSETQ. The CDR3 is made up of 14 amino acids. The V gene lost 5 bases and the J gene lost 0 bases, with 6 bases spanning the gap. The CDR3: CASRGDSGANVLTF. The CDR3 bases are TGCGCCAGCAGGGGGGACTCTGGGGCCAACGTCCTGACTTTC.